This TCR beta chain stems from a study of CD8+ T cells in alopecia areata. Study overall: The drug, oral tofacitinib, was given to treated patients at 5 to 10 mg twice daily. The protocol delivered tofacitinib for 6 to 18 months, then withdrew it for 6 months.

The germline V and J ends were trimmed by 5 bases and 3 bases, with 9 bases remaining between them. Germline CDR1 SQVTM, CDR2 ANQGSEA. CDR3 length: 12 amino acids. A few counts support this clone. Its antigen is currently unknown. After isolation, RNA underwent reverse transcription to generate cDNA as the sequencing template. Sequencing was performed with immunoSEQ multiplex PCR; in TCRdb, only in-frame clones are kept and a portion is missing. This table has 80,000 to 100,000 clones, 35% to 45% appearing once. Notes on the study in general: Mouse data revealed clearer TCR sharing than patient data did, a gap possibly tied to HLA. Normal scalp showed lower clonality than lesional scalp, especially alopecia totalis/universalis.

The specimen sequenced was CD4+ T cells sorted from blood. The rearrangement uses TRBV29-1 and TRBJ2-3, with D unclear. This sequence originates from a human donor with alopecia areata. Here the CDR3 reads CSVRTPTDTQYF. In DNA, the CDR3 is TGCAGCGTTCGGACCCCGACAGATACGCAGTATTTT.